Presented here are 32 T cell receptor beta chains from one specimen sequenced in a study of cytomegalovirus exposure and HLA in healthy donors. This table comes from immunoSEQ multiplex PCR, and its TCRdb copy is limited to in-frame clones, with some not included. Of about 400,000 clones listed, about nine tenths are singletons. Material for sequencing was PBMCs. Receptors originate from a woman between 18 and 29 years old in good health and CMV-seronegative.

There are a few counts of this clone. The DNA for the CDR3 is TGTGCCAGCAGCTTCAGGGAGGGTCAGCCCCAGCATTTT. Translated, it gives CASSFREGQPQHF. The chain employs TRBV27 and TRBJ1-5; D is possibly TRBD1 (5 bases). The CDR3 contains 13 residues. V lost 6 bases and J 6 bases, leaving 12 bases between the germline ends. Germline V gene data show CDR1 as MNHEY and CDR2 as SMNVEV (reference sequence).

The V gene is TRBV30, the J gene TRBJ2-1; no definite D call. Trimming removed 1 base at V and 10 bases at J, with 8 bases between. This CDR3 is built from 11 residues. From germline, CDR1 is GTSNPN and CDR2 SVGIG (reference sequence). CDR3 sequence reads: CAWSESVEQFF. CDR3 bases: TGTGCCTGGAGTGAGTCGGTGGAGCAGTTCTTC.

The chain recombines TRBV7-2 with TRBJ2-1, with D unclear. CDR1 and CDR2 from the germline V gene are SGHTA and FQGNSA. V lost 3 bases and J 8 bases, leaving 5 bases between the germline ends. The CDR3 runs to 11 residues. The CDR3 spells CASSFEHEQFF. DNA of the CDR3: TGTGCCAGCAGCTTCGAGCATGAGCAGTTCTTC.

The rearrangement uses TRBV4-2 and TRBJ2-1; 13 bases map to TRBD2. CDR1 and CDR2 from the germline V gene are LGHNA and YNFKEQ. The CDR3 runs 20 residues. V was pared by 4 bases and J by 0 bases, with 12 bases of the junction left unmatched. This CDR3 is CASSPRLAGGLKSSYNEQFF. CDR3 coding DNA: TGTGCCAGCAGCCCCCGACTAGCGGGGGGACTCAAGAGCTCCTACAATGAGCAGTTCTTC.

This sequence joins TRBV27 and TRBJ2-7; 8 bases are a match to TRBD1. The CDR3 is 14 amino acids. Unmatched junction bases numbered 4, after V lost 1 base and J lost 5 bases. Germline V lookup: CDR1 MNHEY, CDR2 SMNVEV (reference sequence). CDR3 sequence: CASSLWTGLDEQYF. The CDR3, as DNA: TGTGCCAGCAGTTTATGGACAGGGCTGGACGAGCAGTACTTC.

In the case of this clone: The same CDR3 can be traced to other DNA sequences in this sample. The chain joins TRBV27 to TRBJ2-1; D possibly corresponds to TRBD1 (6 bases). From germline, CDR1 is MNHEY and CDR2 SMNVEV (reference sequence). V was trimmed by 3 bases and J by 7 bases, leaving 13 bases between them. The CDR3 is 14 residues long. The CDR3 DNA reads TGTGCCAGCAGTTTGACAGGAGTGGGGAATGAGCAGTTCTTC. This gives the protein CASSLTGVGNEQFF.

The genes are TRBV5-4 and TRBJ1-1; D is possibly TRBD1 (5 bases). Germline loops: CDR1 SGHNT, CDR2 YYREEE (reference sequence). With 3 bases removed from V and 5 bases from J, the gap between germline ends came to 14 bases. The CDR3 is 14 amino acids. The CDR3 loop reads CASSSAGGRTEAFF. DNA of the CDR3: TGTGCCAGCAGCTCGGCCGGGGGACGTACTGAAGCTTTCTTT.

The V call is TRBV6-6, the J call TRBJ2-3, with 8 nucleotides matching TRBD1. With 6 bases clipped from V and 1 base from J, the junction kept 3 bases outside the gene matches. This CDR3 spans 14 amino acids. Germline V gives CDR1 MNHNY, CDR2 SVGAGI (reference sequence). CDR3 loop: CASSSDRGTDTQYF. The CDR3, as DNA: TGTGCCAGCAGCTCGGACAGGGGCACAGATACGCAGTATTTT.

The CDR3 protein is CATRGGRTGELFF. The CDR3 DNA reads as TGTGCCACCCGGGGAGGTAGGACCGGGGAGCTGTTTTTT. The genes are TRBV27 and TRBJ2-2; possibly TRBD2 for D (6 bases). V was shortened by 10 bases and J by 5 bases, with 14 bases between the two germline ends. The CDR3 spans 13 residues. Germline V gene lookup returns CDR1 MNHEY and CDR2 SMNVEV (reference sequence).

Only one count was recorded for this clone. The chain combines TRBV4-1 with TRBJ2-7, with D perhaps TRBD1 (5 bases). There are 13 residues in the CDR3. V was shortened by 7 bases and J by 2 bases, with 12 bases between the two germline ends. Germline lookup yields CDR1 MGHRA and CDR2 YSYEKL. DNA of the CDR3: TGCGCCAGCATGGGGCCGGGTACCTACGAGCAGTACTTC. Its translation: CASMGPGTYEQYF.

The gene calls are TRBV27 and TRBJ2-7, with 9 positions matching TRBD1. V lost 5 bases to trimming and J lost 5 bases; unmatched junction nucleotides: 10. Germline V lookup: CDR1 MNHEY, CDR2 SMNVEV (reference sequence). The CDR3 length is 15 residues. CDR3 bases: TGTGCCAGCAGTCCCAGTCCCGGGACAGGGAACGAGCAGTACTTC. This encodes CASSPSPGTGNEQYF.

The chain employs TRBV2 and TRBJ1-5; D is unclear. Trimming took 6 bases from V and 0 from J, leaving 3 bases between them. Germline V gives CDR1 SNHLY, CDR2 FYNNEI. The length of the CDR3 is 12 residues. The CDR3, as DNA: TGTGCCAGCAGCGGTAGCAATCAGCCCCAGCATTTT. This encodes CASSGSNQPQHF.

The chain is built from TRBV19 and TRBJ2-2, with TRBD1 matching over 10 bases. Germline lookup yields CDR1 LNHDA and CDR2 SQIVND (reference sequence). The CDR3 consists of 20 residues. The ends lost 6 bases at V and 0 bases at J; junction bases unmatched: 16. The CDR3: CASSTTGGYTVPANTGELFF. The DNA of the CDR3 is TGTGCCAGTAGCACGACAGGGGGCTATACGGTACCTGCGAACACCGGGGAGCTGTTTTTT.

The chain combines TRBV18 with TRBJ2-7; 7 bases are a match to TRBD1. Germline CDR1 and CDR2: KGHSH and LQKENI. This CDR3 has 14 residues. With 3 bases clipped from V and 4 bases from J, the junction kept 6 bases outside the gene matches. CDR3 protein: CASSPVTGDYEQYF. CDR3 sequence (DNA): TGTGCCAGCTCACCTGTAACAGGGGATTACGAGCAGTACTTC. The whole variable domain, remainder taken from reference TRBV18 and TRBJ2-7, is NAGVMQNPRHLVRRRGQEARLRCSPMKGHSHVYWYRQLPEEGLKFMVYLQKENIIDESGMPKERFSAEFPKEGPSILRIQQVVRGDSAAYFCASSPVTGDYEQYFGPGTRLTVT.

This clone was observed a single time. The rearrangement joins TRBV28 to TRBJ1-4; D perhaps matches TRBD1 (5 bases). Germline CDR1 and CDR2: MDHEN and SYDVKM. The CDR3 has 16 residues. Trimming cost V 2 bases and J 5 bases, with 15 bases left between them. CDR3 residues: CASSLPQAGPNEKLFF. CDR3 nucleotides: TGTGCCAGCAGTTTACCTCAGGCAGGGCCGAATGAAAAACTGTTTTTT.

The DNA of the CDR3 is TGTGCCAGCAGCCCAAGGCGGACTCTCTTTTACGAGCAGTACTTC. Translated, it gives CASSPRRTLFYEQYF. The chain links TRBV21-1 to TRBJ2-7; the D call of TRBD2 is as the table states it, not checked on the DNA. TRBV21-1 represents a pseudogene. The CDR3 runs to 15 residues.

The V and J genes are TRBV28 and TRBJ2-7, with 11 bases identical to TRBD1. Per the germline V gene, CDR1 is MDHEN and CDR2 is SYDVKM. The CDR3 is made up of 15 amino acids. The V gene end was trimmed by 6 bases and the J gene end by 3 bases; junction bases not matched to a gene: 7. CDR3 loop: CASSGRTGGIYEQYF. DNA of the CDR3: TGTGCCAGCAGCGGACGGACAGGGGGCATCTACGAGCAGTACTTC.

CDR3 in amino acids: CASSLGLADLTGELFF. The CDR3 DNA sequence: TGTGCCAGCAGCCTGGGACTAGCGGACCTCACCGGGGAGCTGTTTTTT. The V gene is TRBV7-6, the J gene TRBJ2-2; TRBD2 matches at 11 bases. V lost 5 bases, J lost 4 bases, and 6 bases stayed unmatched. Looked up from germline, CDR1 is SGHVS and CDR2 is FNYEAQ. This CDR3 is built from 16 residues.

This clone was counted a single time. V is TRBV5-1 and J is TRBJ1-1; 7 bases are a match to TRBD1. Germline V gene data show CDR1 as SGHRS and CDR2 as YFSETQ. This CDR3 is built from 13 residues. V shed 4 bases and J 6 bases; nucleotides not matched to a gene: 6. Here the CDR3 reads CASSGRGEPEAFF. Here the CDR3 DNA reads TGCGCCAGCAGCGGCAGGGGGGAACCTGAAGCTTTCTTT.

The chain carries TRBV5-1 and TRBJ1-1; TRBD1 agrees at 10 bases. Germline trimming cut 2 bases from V and 10 bases from J; bases unmatched to any gene: 8. Germline V CDR1 and CDR2: SGHRS, YFSETQ. CDR3 length: 14 amino acids. CDR3 amino acids: CASSFPGTGAAAFF. CDR3 coding DNA: TGCGCCAGCAGCTTTCCCGGGACAGGGGCGGCAGCTTTCTTT. Filled out from reference TRBV5-1 and TRBJ1-1, the complete variable domain reads KAGVTQTPRYLIKTRGQQVTLSCSPISGHRSVSWYQQTPGQGLQFLFEYFSETQRNKGNFPGRFSGRQFSNSRSEMNVSTLELGDSALYLCASSFPGTGAAAFFGQGTRLTVV.

The CDR3: CASSLGQGGHYEQYF. The CDR3 nucleotides read TGTGCCAGCAGCCTTGGGCAGGGAGGGCACTACGAGCAGTACTTC. The J gene is TRBJ2-7, the V gene TRBV7-3, with 7 bases aligning to TRBD2. Germline trimming cut 5 bases from V and 3 bases from J; bases unmatched to any gene: 10. CDR3 size: 15 residues. From germline, CDR1 is SGHTA and CDR2 FQGTGA.

This clone appeared a few times. This chain uses TRBV29-1 with TRBJ1-5; D is ambiguous. The germline gives CDR1 SQVTM, CDR2 ANQGSEA. With 6 bases removed from V and 9 bases from J, the gap between germline ends came to 9 bases. CDR3 length equals 10 residues. The CDR3 coding sequence is TGCAGCGTAGCGGACGTGCCCCAGCATTTT. Translating gives CSVADVPQHF.

V usage is TRBV5-5 and J usage is TRBJ2-2; D gene uncertain. Germline CDR1 reads SGHKS; CDR2 reads YYEKEE (reference sequence). This CDR3 contains 15 residues. V was clipped by 1 base and J by 2 bases, with 9 bases between them. CDR3 region: CASSLRPVNTGELFF. The CDR3 nucleotides are TGTGCCAGCAGCTTGCGCCCAGTTAACACCGGGGAGCTGTTTTTT.

V usage is TRBV2 and J usage is TRBJ1-3; D is unresolved. Germline V gene sequence: CDR1 SNHLY, CDR2 FYNNEI. CDR3 size: 15 residues. Trimming removed 5 bases at V and 7 bases at J, with 18 bases between. CDR3 region: CASSQTANPGNTIYF. DNA for the CDR3: TGTGCCAGCAGTCAAACGGCCAACCCCGGGAACACCATATATTTT.

This clone was counted a single time. Here the CDR3 reads CASSLKQGTVGEQYF. For the CDR3, the DNA is TGTGCCAGCAGCCTGAAACAGGGAACTGTAGGCGAGCAGTACTTC. This chain links TRBV7-9 with TRBJ2-7; perhaps TRBD1 as D (6 bases). Germline CDR1 and CDR2: SEHNR and FQNEAQ (reference sequence). This CDR3 has 15 amino acids. The ends were cut back, 5 bases at V and 6 bases at J, with 20 bases in the middle.

Only a few counts were recorded for this clone. The V gene is TRBV15, the J gene TRBJ2-1; 11 bases fit TRBD2. The CDR3 has 16 amino acids. V dropped 0 bases and J dropped 9; count of bases not matched to a gene: 7. CDR1 is LNHNV, CDR2 YYDKDF, per germline (reference sequence). The CDR3 reads CATSRDYTSGSTEQFF. The DNA of the CDR3 is TGTGCCACCAGCAGAGATTATACTAGCGGGAGTACTGAGCAGTTCTTC.

The chain carries TRBV5-1 and TRBJ2-2; 13 bases fit TRBD2. CDR1 SGHRS and CDR2 YFSETQ come from the germline V gene. Unmatched junction bases numbered 11, after V lost 3 bases and J lost 6 bases. The CDR3 length is 18 residues. CDR3 region: CASSSKNWTSGSAGELFF. CDR3 nucleotides: TGCGCCAGCAGCTCAAAAAACTGGACTAGCGGGAGCGCCGGGGAGCTGTTTTTT.

V is TRBV9 and J is TRBJ1-2, with 8 bases fitting TRBD1. V lost 3 bases to trimming and J lost 7 bases; unmatched junction nucleotides: 8. Per germline, CDR1 SGDLS and CDR2 YYNGEE. The CDR3 length is 14 residues. The CDR3 DNA reads as TGTGCCAGCAGCGGAAGACCCGGGACAGGTGGCTACACCTTC. Protein product: CASSGRPGTGGYTF. The full variable domain, its missing parts supplied by reference TRBV9 and TRBJ1-2, is DSGVTQTPKHLITATGQRVTLRCSPRSGDLSVYWYQQSLDQGLQFLIQYYNGEERAKGNILERFSAQQFPDLHSELNLSSLELGDSALYFCASSGRPGTGGYTFGSGTRLTVV.

The V gene is TRBV28, the J gene TRBJ2-7; maybe TRBD1 (5 bases). The CDR3 is 15 residues long. Germline CDR1 and CDR2: MDHEN and SYDVKM. Trimming stripped 7 bases from V and 2 bases from J, with 18 bases between. The CDR3 protein is CASTSGASETYEQYF. The CDR3 nucleotides read TGTGCCAGCACCAGTGGGGCATCGGAAACCTACGAGCAGTACTTC. Variable domain in full (rest from reference TRBV28 and TRBJ2-7): DVKVTQSSRYLVKRTGEKVFLECVQDMDHENMFWYRQDPGLGLRLIYFSYDVKMKEKGDIPEGYSVSREKKERFSLILESASTNQTSMYLCASTSGASETYEQYFGPGTRLTVT.

This clone was counted a single time. V usage is TRBV9 and J usage is TRBJ1-3; D gene ambiguous. V lost 4 bases to trimming and J lost 0 bases, with 8 bases between them. Germline values: CDR1 SGDLS, CDR2 YYNGEE. There are 14 residues in the CDR3. In DNA form, the CDR3 reads TGTGCCAGCAGCACCGGGAGCTCTGGAAACACCATATATTTT. This sequence encodes CASSTGSSGNTIYF.

V usage is TRBV6-6 and J usage is TRBJ1-1; D unclear. Germline V CDR1 and CDR2: MNHNY, SVGAGI (reference sequence). CDR3 length: 12 residues. V lost 6 bases and J lost 6, with 11 bases in between. The DNA of the CDR3 is TGTGCCAGCAGCTCCAGAACAGCTGAAGCTTTCTTT. It specifies CASSSRTAEAFF.

The CDR3 spells CATSGEGGYYEQYF. Here the CDR3 DNA reads TGTGCCACCAGCGGCGAGGGAGGTTACTACGAGCAGTACTTC. The J gene is TRBJ2-7, the V gene TRBV15; perhaps TRBD2 as D (6 bases). Between the trimmed V and J ends, which lost 5 bases and 3 bases, there was a span of 14 bases. CDR3 length equals 14 residues. Germline V gene lookup returns CDR1 LNHNV and CDR2 YYDKDF (reference sequence).